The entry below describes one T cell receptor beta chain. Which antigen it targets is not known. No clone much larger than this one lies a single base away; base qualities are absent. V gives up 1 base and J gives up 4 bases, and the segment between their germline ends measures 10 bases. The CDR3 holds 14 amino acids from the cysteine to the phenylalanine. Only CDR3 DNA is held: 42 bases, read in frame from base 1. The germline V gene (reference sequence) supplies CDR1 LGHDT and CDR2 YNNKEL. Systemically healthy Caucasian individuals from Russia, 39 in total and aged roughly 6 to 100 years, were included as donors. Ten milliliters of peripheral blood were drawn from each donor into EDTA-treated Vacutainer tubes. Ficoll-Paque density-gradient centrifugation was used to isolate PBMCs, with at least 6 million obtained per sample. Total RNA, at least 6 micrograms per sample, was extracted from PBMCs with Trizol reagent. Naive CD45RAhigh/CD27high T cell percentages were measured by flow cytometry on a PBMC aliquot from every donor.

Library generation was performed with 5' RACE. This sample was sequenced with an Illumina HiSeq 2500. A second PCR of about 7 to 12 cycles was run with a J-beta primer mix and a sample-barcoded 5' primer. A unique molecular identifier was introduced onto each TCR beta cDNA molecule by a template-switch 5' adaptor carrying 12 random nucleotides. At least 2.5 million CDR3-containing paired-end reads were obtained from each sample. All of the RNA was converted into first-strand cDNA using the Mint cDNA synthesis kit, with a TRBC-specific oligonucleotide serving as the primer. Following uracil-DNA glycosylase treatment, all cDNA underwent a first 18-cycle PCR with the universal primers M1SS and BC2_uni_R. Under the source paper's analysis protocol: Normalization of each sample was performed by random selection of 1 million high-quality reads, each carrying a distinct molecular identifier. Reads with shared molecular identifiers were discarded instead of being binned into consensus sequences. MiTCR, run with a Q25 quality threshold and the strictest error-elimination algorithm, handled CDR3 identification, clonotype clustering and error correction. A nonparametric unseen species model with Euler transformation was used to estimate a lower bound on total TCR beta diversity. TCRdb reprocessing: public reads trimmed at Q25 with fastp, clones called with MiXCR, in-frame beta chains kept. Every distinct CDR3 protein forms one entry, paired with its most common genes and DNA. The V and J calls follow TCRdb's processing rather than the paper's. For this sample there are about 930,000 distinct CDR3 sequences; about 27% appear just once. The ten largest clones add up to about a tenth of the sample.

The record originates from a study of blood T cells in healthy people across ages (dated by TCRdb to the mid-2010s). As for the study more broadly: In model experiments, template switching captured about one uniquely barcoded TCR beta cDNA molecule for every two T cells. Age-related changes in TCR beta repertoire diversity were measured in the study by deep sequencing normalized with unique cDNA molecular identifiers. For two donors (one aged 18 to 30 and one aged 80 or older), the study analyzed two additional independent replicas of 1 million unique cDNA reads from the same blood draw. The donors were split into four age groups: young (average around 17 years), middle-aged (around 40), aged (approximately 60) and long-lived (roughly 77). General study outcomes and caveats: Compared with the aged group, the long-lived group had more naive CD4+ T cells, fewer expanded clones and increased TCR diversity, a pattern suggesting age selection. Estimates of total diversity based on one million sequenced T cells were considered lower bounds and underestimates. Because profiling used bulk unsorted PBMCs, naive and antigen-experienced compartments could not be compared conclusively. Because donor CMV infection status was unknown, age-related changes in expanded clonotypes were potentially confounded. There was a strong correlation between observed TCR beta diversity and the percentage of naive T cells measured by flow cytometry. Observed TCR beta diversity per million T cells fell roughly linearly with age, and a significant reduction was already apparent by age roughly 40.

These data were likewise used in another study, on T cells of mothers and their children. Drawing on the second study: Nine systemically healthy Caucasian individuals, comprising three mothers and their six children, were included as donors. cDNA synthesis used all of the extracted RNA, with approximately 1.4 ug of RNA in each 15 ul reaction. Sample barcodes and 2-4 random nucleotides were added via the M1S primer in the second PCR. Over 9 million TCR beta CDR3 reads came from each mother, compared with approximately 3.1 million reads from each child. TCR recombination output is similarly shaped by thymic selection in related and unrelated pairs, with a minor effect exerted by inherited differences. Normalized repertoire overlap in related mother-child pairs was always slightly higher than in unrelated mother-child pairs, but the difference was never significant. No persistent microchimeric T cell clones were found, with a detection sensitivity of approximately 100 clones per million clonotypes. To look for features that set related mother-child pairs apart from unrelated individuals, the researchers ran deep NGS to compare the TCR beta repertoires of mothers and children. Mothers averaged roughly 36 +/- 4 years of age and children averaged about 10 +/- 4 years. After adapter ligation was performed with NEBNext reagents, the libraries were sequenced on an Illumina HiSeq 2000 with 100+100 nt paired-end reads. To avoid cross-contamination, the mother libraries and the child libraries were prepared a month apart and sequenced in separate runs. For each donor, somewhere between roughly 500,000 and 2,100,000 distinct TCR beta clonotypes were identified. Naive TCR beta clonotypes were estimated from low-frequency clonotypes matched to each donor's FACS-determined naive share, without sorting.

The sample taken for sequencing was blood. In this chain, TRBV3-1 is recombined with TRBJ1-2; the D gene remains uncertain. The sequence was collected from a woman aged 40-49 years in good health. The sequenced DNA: TGTGCCAGCAGCCAAGTCTCTCGGAGCTATGGCTACACCTTC. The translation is CASSQVSRSYGYTF.